This T cell receptor beta chain is from a study of T-cell memory formation after mild COVID-19. In germline, CDR1 is MGHDK, CDR2 SYGVNS. The CDR3 totals 11 residues. V dropped 6 bases and J dropped 5 bases, with 6 bases sitting between them. This clonotype occurred a few times. Each CDR3 protein gets one entry after TCRdb re-called the 5' RACE reads with MiXCR. The data hold about 120,000 distinct CDR3 sequences, with about 15% observed a single time. The TCR was taken from an adult woman who had mild COVID-19 (a few samples of this study predate the infection). Cell type and time point are not known. The sequenced sample was PBMCs or a T cell subset sorted from them (not recorded which). The genes are TRBV25-1 and TRBJ2-3; D gene ambiguous. CDR3 loop: CASRFGDTQYF. In DNA, the CDR3 is TGTGCCAGCAGATTTGGAGATACGCAGTATTTT.